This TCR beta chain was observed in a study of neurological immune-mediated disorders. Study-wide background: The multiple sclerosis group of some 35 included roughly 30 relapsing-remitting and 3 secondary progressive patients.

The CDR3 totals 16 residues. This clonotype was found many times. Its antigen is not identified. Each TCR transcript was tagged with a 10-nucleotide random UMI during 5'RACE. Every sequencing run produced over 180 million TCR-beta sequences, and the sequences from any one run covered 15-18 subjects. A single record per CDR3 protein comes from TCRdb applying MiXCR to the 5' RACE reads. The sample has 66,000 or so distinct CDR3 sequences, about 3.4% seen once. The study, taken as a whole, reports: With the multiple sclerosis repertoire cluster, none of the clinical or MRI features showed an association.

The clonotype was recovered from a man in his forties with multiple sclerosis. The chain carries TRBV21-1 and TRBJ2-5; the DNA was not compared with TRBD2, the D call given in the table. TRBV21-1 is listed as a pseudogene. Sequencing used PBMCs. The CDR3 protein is CASSKETSGTQETQYF. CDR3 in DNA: TGTGCCAGCAGCAAAGAGACTAGCGGGACACAAGAGACCCAGTACTTC.